These T cell receptor beta chains were read from a single sample in a study of T-cell memory formation after mild COVID-19. In TCRdb, the 5' RACE reads were re-called with MiXCR into one record per CDR3 protein. The sample lists 150,000 or so distinct CDR3 sequences, around 10% occurring once. The sequencing sample was made of PBMCs or a T cell subset sorted from them (not recorded which). The receptor source for this set is a young man who had mild COVID-19 (a few samples of this study predate the infection). Cell type and time point are not known. Both conserved end residues are part of each CDR3. D genes are given only for firm matches. Where a row states a size, it is once, few, many or the class of an expanded clone; other rows omit it.

few,TRBJ2-5,NA,TRBV20-1,TGCAGTGCAGTAGGACCCCTCTTGGGCCAAGAGACCCAGTACTTC,CSAVGPLLGQETQYF
NA,TRBJ2-4,TRBD1,TRBV20-1,TGCAGTGCTCCGACAGGGGGAAACATTCAGTACTTC,CSAPTGGNIQYF
few,TRBJ2-6,NA,TRBV18,TGTGCCAGCTCACCACCCGTCTTCTCTGGGGCCAACGTCCTGACTTTC,CASSPPVFSGANVLTF
NA,TRBJ2-2,NA,TRBV12-3/TRBV12-4,TGTGCCAGCAGGCCTAGCGTAGCCACCGGGGAGCTGTTTTTT,CASRPSVATGELFF
NA,TRBJ1-5,NA,TRBV24-1,TGTGCCACCAGGGGAAGGGGTAGCAATCAGCCCCAGCATTTT,CATRGRGSNQPQHF
NA,TRBJ2-2,TRBD1,TRBV28,TGTGCCAGCAGTCCACTCCCGGGACAGGGGGCGCGGGTCACCGGGGAGCTGTTTTTT,CASSPLPGQGARVTGELFF
NA,TRBJ1-3,TRBD1,TRBV29-1,TGCAGCGCGGGGGACAGGGCAGGAAACACCATATATTTT,CSAGDRAGNTIYF
few,TRBJ2-5,NA,TRBV20-1,TGCAGTGCCAGTCCCGGGGGACGGTGGGGAGAGACCCAGTACTTC,CSASPGGRWGETQYF
few,TRBJ1-2,NA,TRBV12-3/TRBV12-4,TGTGCCAGCAGTTACCGGGATAACTATGGCTACACCTTC,CASSYRDNYGYTF
NA,TRBJ1-6,NA,TRBV20-1,TGCAGTGCTAGAGATGGGCGGCTAGCTCAGAATTCACCCCTCCACTTT,CSARDGRLAQNSPLHF
few,TRBJ1-2,NA,TRBV5-6,TGTGCCAGTTACCGTACCGGGAGTAACTATGGCTACACCTTC,CASYRTGSNYGYTF
few,TRBJ2-3,TRBD2,TRBV7-2,TGTGCCAGCAGCCTACATCTTATCGGGGGGGCCAAAGATACGCAGTATTTT,CASSLHLIGGAKDTQYF
NA,TRBJ1-4,NA,TRBV15,TGTGCCACCAGCGGGGGGACAAGTCTTGAAAAACTGTTTTTT,CATSGGTSLEKLFF
many,TRBJ2-2,NA,TRBV11-2,TGTGCCAGCAGCTTAGGGCCGGGGCAGGGCTGGACCGGGGAGCTGTTTTTT,CASSLGPGQGWTGELFF
many,TRBJ1-5,NA,TRBV6-6,TGTGCCAGCAGTACAGGGTCGGTTCAGCCCCAGCATTTT,CASSTGSVQPQHF
few,TRBJ1-4,TRBD1,TRBV28,TGTGCCAGCAGCCCACCCCGGGACAGCGCAACTAATGAAAAACTGTTTTTT,CASSPPRDSATNEKLFF
few,TRBJ1-1,NA,TRBV5-6,TGTGCCAGCAGCTTACCATATCCGAACACTGAAGCTTTCTTT,CASSLPYPNTEAFF
NA,TRBJ2-7,NA,TRBV7-9,TGTGCCAGCAGCTTAGGCGGGACCCCAACCTACGAGCAGTACTTC,CASSLGGTPTYEQYF
few,TRBJ1-1,TRBD1,TRBV5-6,TGTGCCAGCAGCTTTGGGCAGGGGGGAACTGAAGCTTTCTTT,CASSFGQGGTEAFF
few,TRBJ2-5,NA,TRBV18,TGTGCCAGCTCGCCGGGGATCCAAGAGACCCAGTACTTC,CASSPGIQETQYF
NA,TRBJ1-1,NA,TRBV7-2,TGTGCCAGCAGGAGGGTTACTGGGACATCCACTGAAGCTTTCTTT,CASRRVTGTSTEAFF
few,TRBJ2-1,TRBD2,TRBV28,TGTGCCAGCAGCCCCTCGACTAGCGGGGGGAGTGTGTTCTTC,CASSPSTSGGSVFF
many,TRBJ1-1,TRBD1,TRBV5-1,TGCGCCAGCAGCTTGGACAGGGGAGGCACTGAAGCTTTCTTT,CASSLDRGGTEAFF
few,TRBJ1-3,NA,TRBV7-2,TGTGCCAGCAGCTCCGGTAATCAGGGTCCAGGAAACACCATATATTTT,CASSSGNQGPGNTIYF
NA,TRBJ1-2,NA,TRBV11-2,TGTGCCAGCAGCGGCCTTAGGGGCCCCATAGGCGACTATGGCTACACCTTC,CASSGLRGPIGDYGYTF
NA,TRBJ2-4,NA,TRBV4-2,TGTGCCAGCAGCCAAGAATTGATCAACATTCAGTACTTC,CASSQELINIQYF
few,TRBJ1-4,NA,TRBV5-4,TGTGCCAGCAGCCGGGATGCAAAGAATGAAAAACTGTTTTTT,CASSRDAKNEKLFF
few,TRBJ1-2,NA,TRBV2,TGTGCCAGCAGTGACCGGGGGTTGGATGCTAACTATGGCTACACCTTC,CASSDRGLDANYGYTF
medium-sized,TRBJ2-3,NA,TRBV5-1,TGCGCCAGCAGCACTGAGGGATCAGATACGCAGTATTTT,CASSTEGSDTQYF
NA,TRBJ2-1,NA,TRBV7-9,TGTGCCAGCAGCGATCCACAACCGGGGCAGTTCTTC,CASSDPQPGQFF
NA,TRBJ2-5,NA,TRBV7-9,TGTGCCAGCAGCCCAGGGGCGGGTTACCAAGAGACCCAGTACTTC,CASSPGAGYQETQYF
NA,TRBJ2-1,NA,TRBV12-5,TGTGCTAGTGGTTTGGTATTGGGTCAGAGGGTCGGGGGAGGATCTAACAATGAGCAGTTCTTC,CASGLVLGQRVGGGSNNEQFF
NA,TRBJ2-7,TRBD1,TRBV20-1,TGCAGTGCTTTTTGGGGGACAGATTCAAAGCAGTACTTC,CSAFWGTDSKQYF
few,TRBJ2-2,TRBD1,TRBV5-1,TGCGCCAGCAGCCAGGGGGCGAACACCGGGGAGCTGTTTTTT,CASSQGANTGELFF